Listed below are T cell receptor beta chains from one sample, sequenced in a study of radiotherapy plus CTLA-4 blockade in lung cancer. TCRdb's table, derived via immunoSEQ multiplex PCR, lists solely in-frame clones and lacks some. This sample yields roughly 45,000 clones, of which less than 75% are seen a single time; roughly 25% belongs to the top ten. The input for sequencing was peripheral blood, taken from a patient treated with radiotherapy plus ipilimumab. These receptors originate from a human donor with non-small cell lung cancer who had a partial response to radiotherapy plus ipilimumab. The CDR3 runs from the conserved cysteine through the conserved F or W. D genes are given only for firm matches. Not every row has a clone size; where given, it reads once, few, many or a size class.

- TRBJ2-2 TRBV5-1 TRBD2 TGCGCCAGCACCCTTTCTGCGGGAGGGCGAACCGGGGAGCTGTTTTTT CASTLSAGGRTGELFF
once TRBJ2-7 TRBV30 - TGTGCCTGGAGTTTTACAGGGAGTTCCTACGAGCAGTACTTC CAWSFTGSSYEQYF
- TRBJ2-1 TRBV7-3 - TGTGCCAGCAGCTTCGCGGGAAGCTCCTACAATGAGCAGTTCTTC CASSFAGSSYNEQFF
few TRBJ2-1 TRBV25-1 TRBD2 TGTGCCAGCAGTCCTCTAGCGGGAGGGCTGTACAATGAGCAGTTCTTC CASSPLAGGLYNEQFF
- TRBJ2-7 TRBV30 - TGTGCCTGGAGGCCCGGGGGAAGGATGGCCTACGAGCAGTACTTC CAWRPGGRMAYEQYF
- TRBJ1-1 TRBV5-1 TRBD1 TGCGCCAGCAGCTCTACAGGGGTGAACACTGAAGCTTTCTTT CASSSTGVNTEAFF
- TRBJ2-7 TRBV5-6 - TGTGCCAGCAGCTTAACTTCCTACGAGCAGTACTTC CASSLTSYEQYF
once TRBJ2-5 TRBV7-8 TRBD2 TGTGCCAGCAGCTTACAGCGGGGGGGCCGGGAGACCCAGTACTTC CASSLQRGGRETQYF
- TRBJ1-6 TRBV4-3 TRBD1 TGCGCCAGCAGTGGCGGACAGGGAGATAATTCACCCCTCCACTTT CASSGGQGDNSPLHF
- TRBJ2-6 TRBV10-3 - TGTGCCATCAGTGAAGGGGCTGGGGCCAACGTCCTGACTTTC CAISEGAGANVLTF
- TRBJ2-1 TRBV10-3 TRBD2 TGTGCCATCAGTGAGTCGCTCGGGACTATCAATGAGCAGTTCTTC CAISESLGTINEQFF
- TRBJ1-5 TRBV2 TRBD1 TGTGCCAGCAGTGGACAGGGAGGTCAGCCCCAGCATTTT CASSGQGGQPQHF
- TRBJ2-7 TRBV27 - TGTGCCAGCAGTTCGGGGGACGCAACCATCCACGAGCAGTACTTC CASSSGDATIHEQYF
- TRBJ1-2 TRBV5-1 TRBD1 TGCGCCAGCAGCTCGGGGACAGGTTTCTATGGCTACACCTTC CASSSGTGFYGYTF
once TRBJ2-7 TRBV30 TRBD1 TGTGCCTGGAGAGGGGGCGCCAGAAGCCTCTCCTACGAGCAGTACTTC CAWRGGARSLSYEQYF
- TRBJ1-1 TRBV7-3 TRBD1 TGTGCCACCTTTATAGGGGGCCCCGGACTCCGTAACACTGAAGCTTTCTTT CATFIGGPGLRNTEAFF
once TRBJ1-4 TRBV5-1 - TGCGCCAGCAGCTTGGCCCCAGGGCTAAATGAAAAACTGTTTTTT CASSLAPGLNEKLFF
- TRBJ2-7 TRBV5-5 TRBD1 TGTGCCAGCAGCTACAGGGGTTCCTACGAGCAGTACTTC CASSYRGSYEQYF
- TRBJ2-1 TRBV9 TRBD2 TGTGCCAGCAGCCGCCACAACCCTAGCGGTTCCTACAATGAGCAGTTCTTC CASSRHNPSGSYNEQFF
- TRBJ2-5 TRBV29-1 TRBD1 TGCAGCGTTGGGACAGGAGTTCAAGAGACCCAGTACTTC CSVGTGVQETQYF
few TRBJ1-4 TRBV6-5 - TGTGCCAGCAGTTACGAAACTGGGCAGGGCCGGGAAAAACTGTTTTTT CASSYETGQGREKLFF
- TRBJ1-1 TRBV6-1 TRBD1 TGTGCCAGCAAGGACAGGGGGGACACTGAAGCTTTCTTT CASKDRGDTEAFF
- TRBJ2-3 TRBV27 TRBD2 TGTGCCAGCAGTGGACGTGGTCAGGGAGGGACAGATACGCAGTATTTT CASSGRGQGGTDTQYF
- TRBJ1-5 TRBV2 - TGTGCCAGCAGTTTTGCGATTTTCCCGGGCAATCAGCCCCAGCATTTT CASSFAIFPGNQPQHF
- TRBJ2-7 TRBV4-1 - TGCGCCAGCAGCCAAGACCCAGACAACTACGAGCAGTACTTC CASSQDPDNYEQYF
- TRBJ2-1 TRBV18 TRBD1 TGTGCCAGCTCACCACGGGGGGCAGGGGGCAAGTATGATGAGCAGTTCTTC CASSPRGAGGKYDEQFF
- TRBJ2-3 TRBV27 TRBD2 TGTGCCAGCACGAAGTCGGGAGGGATAGATACGCAGTATTTT CASTKSGGIDTQYF
- TRBJ2-7 TRBV30 - TGTGCCTGGACCCCACCCTCCGGGTACGAGCAGTACTTC CAWTPPSGYEQYF
- TRBJ1-1 TRBV4-2 - TGTGCCAGCAGCCAACAACACCAAATGAACACTGAAGCTTTCTTT CASSQQHQMNTEAFF
- TRBJ1-2 TRBV19 - TGTGCCAGTAGTATTTACCAGGGTCGTGGCTACACCTTC CASSIYQGRGYTF